Presented here are 28 T cell receptor beta chains from one specimen sequenced in a study of blood T cell repertoires in COVID-19. Libraries were prepared by immunoSEQ multiplex PCR; TCRdb keeps only in-frame clonotypes and omits some of them. The repertoire holds a few hundred thousand clones, 80% to 90% seen once, with less than 2.5% in the top ten. Sequenced: PBMCs or T cells enriched from blood (not recorded which). These receptors were taken from a young man who had recovered from COVID-19.

V gene TRBV30 combines with J gene TRBJ1-1, with D possibly matching TRBD1 (5 bases). Germline assignment: CDR1 GTSNPN and CDR2 SVGIG (reference sequence). V was trimmed by 0 bases and J by 1 base, leaving 18 bases between them. The length of the CDR3 is 17 residues. CDR3 DNA sequence: TGTGCCTGGAGTGTCGGGGGATCGGGAAGATCGAACACTGAAGCTTTCTTT. As protein: CAWSVGGSGRSNTEAFF.

The chain carries TRBV11-3 and TRBJ2-5; a weak D match, TRBD2 (6 bases). The CDR3 is 14 residues long. Trimming removed 6 bases from V and 2 bases from J, with 13 bases in between. Germline V gene sequence: CDR1 SGHNT, CDR2 YENEEA. Here the CDR3 reads CASSHGGVQETQYF. In DNA form, the CDR3 reads TGTGCCAGCAGTCACGGAGGGGTTCAAGAGACCCAGTACTTC.

The V and J genes are TRBV9 and TRBJ1-3; TRBD1 matches 7 bases. After removal of 3 bases from V and 1 base from J, the junction contained 7 bases not matched to a gene. The CDR3 loop spans 16 amino acids. The germline V gene encodes CDR1 SGDLS and CDR2 YYNGEE. The CDR3 spells CASSGGTARSGNTIYF. The CDR3 DNA sequence: TGTGCCAGCAGCGGAGGGACAGCTAGATCTGGAAACACCATATATTTT.

The sample holds one count of this clone. The genes are TRBV4-1 and TRBJ2-2, with 15 bases lining up with TRBD2. This CDR3 region has 17 residues. V lost 4 bases to trimming and J lost 5 bases; unmatched junction nucleotides: 5. The germline CDR1 and CDR2 sequences are MGHRA and YSYEKL. CDR3 nucleotides: TGCGCCAGCAGCCTCGGGACTAGCGGGGGGTGGACCGGGGAGCTGTTTTTT. Translation gives CASSLGTSGGWTGELFF.

The count of this clone is one. Written as DNA, the CDR3 is TGCGCCAGCAGCTGGGGGACTAGCAGAAACTACGAGCAGTACTTC. Its protein is CASSWGTSRNYEQYF. This chain joins TRBV5-1 and TRBJ2-7; 9 bases are shared with TRBD2. The trim removed 3 bases at V and 3 bases at J, leaving 7 bases unmatched. The CDR3 is 15 residues long. CDR1 and CDR2 from the germline V gene are SGHRS and YFSETQ.

This clone was seen ten or more times. This chain joins TRBV5-1 and TRBJ1-2; 10 positions match TRBD1. The CDR3 length is 15 residues. The J segment lost 6 bases and the V segment lost 5 bases, leaving 10 bases of the junction unmatched. Germline V gene data show CDR1 as SGHRS and CDR2 as YFSETQ. The CDR3 nucleotides are TGCGCCAGCAGGTACGCCTCCGGGACAGGGGATGGCTACACCTTC. Its translation is CASRYASGTGDGYTF.

The rearrangement uses TRBV7-2 and TRBJ1-1; D is undetermined. V was shortened by 1 base and J by 6 bases, with 15 bases between the two germline ends. The CDR3 sequence is 15 residues long. Per germline, CDR1 SGHTA and CDR2 FQGNSA. CDR3 in DNA: TGTGCCAGCAGCTTAGTCGGGATAGGCGTCGCTGAAGCTTTCTTT. It yields the protein CASSLVGIGVAEAFF.

The chain joins TRBV7-9 to TRBJ1-6; 10 bases align to TRBD1. V gave up 5 bases and J gave up 5 bases; unmatched junction bases: 3. Germline CDR1 reads SEHNR; CDR2 reads FQNEAQ (reference sequence). CDR3 size: 15 residues. DNA for the CDR3: TGTGCCAGCAGCGCAGACAGGGGGCATAATTCACCCCTCCACTTT. Translation: CASSADRGHNSPLHF.

This chain connects TRBV13 to TRBJ1-2; D may be TRBD1 (6 bases). This CDR3 comprises 13 residues. V was trimmed by 10 bases and J by 2 bases, leaving 14 bases between them. CDR1 PRHDT and CDR2 FYEKMQ come from the germline V gene (reference sequence). CDR3 bases: TGTGCCACCCAGGACAGAGAAAACTATGGCTACACCTTC. As protein: CATQDRENYGYTF.

The rearrangement links TRBV7-9 to TRBJ1-1, with D maybe TRBD1 (5 bases). The V end lost 4 bases, the J end lost 0 bases, and 9 bases lay between the germline ends. The CDR3 is 14 amino acids. CDR1 is SEHNR, CDR2 FQNEAQ, per germline (reference sequence). The CDR3 DNA sequence: TGTGCCAGCAGCTCCGGGGGGGTGAACACTGAAGCTTTCTTT. As protein: CASSSGGVNTEAFF.

V gene TRBV6-4 combines with J gene TRBJ1-1, with D perhaps matching TRBD1 (6 bases). The CDR3 is made up of 13 amino acids. Looked up from germline, CDR1 is MRHNA and CDR2 is SNTAGT. V shed 6 bases and J shed 7 bases, with 15 bases lying between them. CDR3 DNA sequence: TGTGCCAGCAGCCCACAGGGTGTAAATGAAGCTTTCTTT. Translated: CASSPQGVNEAFF.

This rearrangement joins TRBV6-5 to TRBJ1-3; 10 bases line up with TRBD1. V was pared by 8 bases and J by 4 bases, with 5 bases of the junction left unmatched. The germline V gene encodes CDR1 MNHEY and CDR2 SVGAGI. This CDR3 has 14 amino acids. The CDR3 DNA follows: TGTGCCAGCGGTCGACAGGGGGCGGGAAACACCATATATTTT. Its translation is CASGRQGAGNTIYF.

This chain joins TRBV14 and TRBJ2-3; the match to TRBD2 covers 8 bases. This CDR3 contains 14 residues. Trimming cost V 1 base and J 12 bases; bases outside gene matches: 9. Germline V gene sequence: CDR1 SGHDN, CDR2 FVKESK. Here the CDR3 DNA reads TGTGCCAGCAGCCAAGTTCGGGGGGGCCCTTTCCAGTATTTT. It specifies CASSQVRGGPFQYF.

The rearrangement links TRBV5-1 to TRBJ2-1; a possible D gene is TRBD1 (5 bases). Between the trimmed V and J ends, which lost 1 base and 0 bases, there was a span of 14 bases. This CDR3 comprises 17 residues. Germline V gene data show CDR1 as SGHRS and CDR2 as YFSETQ. The DNA for the CDR3 is TGCGCCAGCAGCTTGATCCCACAGGAGAGCTCCTACAATGAGCAGTTCTTC. It specifies CASSLIPQESSYNEQFF.

Many counts were recorded for this clone. The rearrangement joins TRBV7-8 to TRBJ1-3; TRBD1 aligns across 10 bases. The CDR3 has 16 residues. The junction had 2 bases not matched to a gene; V was cut back by 1 base and J by 2 bases. The germline V gene encodes CDR1 SGHVS and CDR2 FQNEAQ. This CDR3 reads CASSLGGTGAGNTIYF. The CDR3 DNA reads as TGTGCCAGCAGCTTAGGCGGGACAGGGGCTGGAAACACCATATATTTT.

Comment on this clone: Other DNA sequences of this sample code for an identical CDR3. The chain couples TRBV7-9 to TRBJ1-1, with no clear D. Trimming removed 2 bases from V and 0 bases from J, with 4 bases in between. CDR3 length: 13 amino acids. Germline V gene sequence: CDR1 SEHNR, CDR2 FQNEAQ (reference sequence). The CDR3, as DNA: TGTGCCAGCAGCTTAACAGTGAACACTGAAGCTTTCTTT. Protein product: CASSLTVNTEAFF. Supplemented by reference TRBV7-9 and TRBJ1-1, the full variable domain reads DTGVSQNPRHKITKRGQNVTFRCDPISEHNRLYWYRQTLGQGPEFLTYFQNEAQLEKSRLLSDRFSAERPKGSFSTLEIQRTEQGDSAMYLCASSLTVNTEAFFGQGTRLTVV.

This sequence joins TRBV30 and TRBJ2-2; 7 nucleotides agree with TRBD1. Germline CDR1 GTSNPN, CDR2 SVGIG (reference sequence). The CDR3 runs to 13 residues. V was clipped by 0 bases and J by 5 bases; unmatched bases: 0. This chain's CDR3 is CAWSVQGTGELFF. The CDR3 DNA follows: TGTGCCTGGAGTGTACAGGGGACCGGGGAGCTGTTTTTT.

The CDR3 loop reads CASGMQGEAFF. CDR3 sequence (DNA): TGTGCCAGCGGAATGCAGGGTGAAGCTTTCTTT. The chain carries TRBV2 and TRBJ1-1; possible D gene TRBD1, 5 bases. The V end was cut by 8 bases, the J end by 7 bases, with 11 bases between. The CDR3 runs to 11 residues. In germline, CDR1 is SNHLY, CDR2 FYNNEI. Full variable domain (rest looked up from reference TRBV2 and TRBJ1-1): EPEVTQTPSHQVTQMGQEVILRCVPISNHLYFYWYRQILGQKVEFLVSFYNNEISEKSEIFDDQFSVERPDGSNFTLKIRSTKLEDSAMYFCASGMQGEAFFGQGTRLTVV.

In its sample, this clone was seen a few times. The rearrangement uses TRBV19 and TRBJ1-6; D not resolved. Deletions cut 5 bases from V and 2 bases from J, with 13 bases between. The germline V gene has CDR1 LNHDA and CDR2 SQIVND (reference sequence). The CDR3 runs to 16 residues. The CDR3 region is CASSPRGGTYNSPLHF. In nucleotides, the CDR3 is TGTGCCAGTAGTCCTCGAGGAGGAACCTATAATTCACCCCTCCACTTT.

This sequence joins TRBV10-2 and TRBJ2-4; TRBD1 might be the D (6 bases). V gave up 3 bases and J gave up 7 bases, with 19 bases separating them. Germline assignment: CDR1 WSHSY and CDR2 SAAADI. This CDR3 is built from 16 residues. The CDR3 loop is CASSDEGVLGRNIQYF. The CDR3 DNA reads TGCGCCAGCAGTGACGAGGGGGTCTTAGGAAGGAACATTCAGTACTTC.

This chain uses TRBV7-3 with TRBJ2-2; TRBD2 agrees at 11 bases. J lost 4 bases, V lost 4 bases, and 2 bases had no gene match. The germline V gene encodes CDR1 SGHTA and CDR2 FQGTGA. The CDR3 consists of 15 residues. CDR3 amino acids: CASSSTSGGTGELFF. Written as DNA, the CDR3 is TGTGCCAGCAGCTCCACTAGCGGGGGCACCGGGGAGCTGTTTTTT.

The V call is TRBV2, the J call TRBJ2-1, with D perhaps matching TRBD1 (6 bases). V was shortened by 4 bases and J by 9 bases, with 16 bases between the two germline ends. Germline V gives CDR1 SNHLY, CDR2 FYNNEI. The CDR3 runs to 14 residues. CDR3 sequence (DNA): TGTGCCAGCAGTGCACTGGACCTAGGGGGTGAGCAGTTCTTC. Translated: CASSALDLGGEQFF.

This chain connects TRBV18 to TRBJ1-1; D not resolved. The CDR3 has 12 residues. V shed 3 bases and J shed 4 bases, with 6 bases lying between them. Germline-derived CDR1 and CDR2 are KGHSH and LQKENI. The DNA of the CDR3 is TGTGCCAGCTCACCGAAGAGCACTGAAGCTTTCTTT. This translates into CASSPKSTEAFF.

Here the CDR3 DNA reads TGTGCCACCAGCCAAGATTCACCGGGACAGGGAACAGATACGCAGTATTTT. This translates into CATSQDSPGQGTDTQYF. This chain uses TRBV24-1 with TRBJ2-3; TRBD1 matches 9 bases. Germline CDR1 KGHDR, CDR2 SFDVKD. J lost 3 bases, V lost 7 bases, and 13 bases had no gene match. The CDR3 loop spans 17 amino acids.

This chain joins TRBV6-5 and TRBJ1-4; the D is unclear. CDR3 length: 15 amino acids. In germline, CDR1 is MNHEY, CDR2 SVGAGI. Trimming removed 6 bases at V and 5 bases at J, with 16 bases between. The CDR3, as DNA: TGTGCCAGCAGCTCCAAAATGGAGGCGAATGAAAAACTGTTTTTT. Encoded protein: CASSSKMEANEKLFF.

The table lists this clone with a count of one. Here the CDR3 DNA reads TGTGCCAGCAGCCGGACTGGATTCCAAGAGACCCAGTACTTC. It encodes CASSRTGFQETQYF. The chain has TRBV7-6 and TRBJ2-5; D may be TRBD2 (5 bases). The germline V gene encodes CDR1 SGHVS and CDR2 FNYEAQ. The CDR3 consists of 14 residues. Trimming left V 5 bases short and J 1 base short, with 11 bases between.

This clone occurred a few times. V usage is TRBV2 and J usage is TRBJ1-1; maybe TRBD1 (5 bases). This CDR3 has 13 amino acids. V lost 6 bases, J lost 1 base, and 9 bases lay in between. Germline CDR1 is SNHLY and CDR2 is FYNNEI. The CDR3 DNA reads as TGTGCCAGCAGGAGTCAGGGGAACACTGAAGCTTTCTTT. Residues: CASRSQGNTEAFF.

In this sample, this clone turned up once. DNA for the CDR3: TGTGCCAGCAGTGATTCTCAGGGGGCGGGTGGCTACACCTTC. Encoded protein: CASSDSQGAGGYTF. The rearrangement links TRBV2 to TRBJ1-2, with TRBD1 matching 8 bases. The CDR3 totals 14 residues. CDR1 and CDR2 (germline): SNHLY, FYNNEI. Trimming cost V 3 bases and J 7 bases; bases outside gene matches: 7. Together with reference TRBV2 and TRBJ1-2, the CDR3 gives the full variable domain: EPEVTQTPSHQVTQMGQEVILRCVPISNHLYFYWYRQILGQKVEFLVSFYNNEISEKSEIFDDQFSVERPDGSNFTLKIRSTKLEDSAMYFCASSDSQGAGGYTFGSGTRLTVV.